This entry describes one TCR beta chain. These data come from a study of control samples from healthy donors and cancer patients. The assay was immunoSEQ multiplex PCR, and TCRdb's table has in-frame clones only and misses some. The sample lists around 70,000 clones, 80% to 90% seen once, with under 3% in the top ten. Sequencing was carried out using PBMCs. The clonotype was recovered from a woman aged 45-65 years with head and neck cancer.

The CDR3 nucleotides read TGTGCCAGCAGTCCACAACCTCCGGGACAGGGGATTTATAGCAATCAGCCCCAGCATTTT. Protein product: CASSPQPPGQGIYSNQPQHF. V gene TRBV6-6 combines with J gene TRBJ1-5, with 10 bases fitting TRBD1. Losses at the gene ends were 5 bases for V and 0 bases for J; bases not matched to a gene: 16. Germline lookup yields CDR1 MNHNY and CDR2 SVGAGI (reference sequence). This CDR3 is 20 amino acids long.